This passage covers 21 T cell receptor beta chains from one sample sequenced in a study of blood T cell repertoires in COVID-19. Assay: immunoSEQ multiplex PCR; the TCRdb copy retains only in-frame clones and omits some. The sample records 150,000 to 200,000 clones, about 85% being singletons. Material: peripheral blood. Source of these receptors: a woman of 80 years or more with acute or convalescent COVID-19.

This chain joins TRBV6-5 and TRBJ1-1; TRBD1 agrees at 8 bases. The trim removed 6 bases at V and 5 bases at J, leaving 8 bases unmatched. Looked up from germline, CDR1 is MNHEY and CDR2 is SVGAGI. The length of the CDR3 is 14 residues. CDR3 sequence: CASSFLTGATEAFF. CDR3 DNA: TGTGCCAGCAGCTTCCTGACAGGGGCAACTGAAGCTTTCTTT.

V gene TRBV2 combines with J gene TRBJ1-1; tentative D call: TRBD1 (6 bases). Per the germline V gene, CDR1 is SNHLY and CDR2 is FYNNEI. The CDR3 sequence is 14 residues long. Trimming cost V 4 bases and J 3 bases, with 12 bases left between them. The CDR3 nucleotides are TGTGCCAGCAGTGGGCTACAGGGCGACACTGAAGCTTTCTTT. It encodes CASSGLQGDTEAFF.

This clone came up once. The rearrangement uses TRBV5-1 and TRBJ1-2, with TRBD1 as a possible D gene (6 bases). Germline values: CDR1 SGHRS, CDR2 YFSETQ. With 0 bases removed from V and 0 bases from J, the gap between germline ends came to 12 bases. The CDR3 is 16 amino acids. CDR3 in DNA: TGCGCCAGCAGCTTGGCTGGGGACACAGCTAACTATGGCTACACCTTC. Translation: CASSLAGDTANYGYTF.

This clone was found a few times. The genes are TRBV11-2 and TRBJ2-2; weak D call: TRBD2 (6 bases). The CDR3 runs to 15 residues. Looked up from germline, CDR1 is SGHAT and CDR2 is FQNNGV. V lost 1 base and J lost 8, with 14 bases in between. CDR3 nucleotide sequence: TGTGCCAGCAGCTTAGTAGGAGGGAGAATAGGGGAGCTGTTTTTT. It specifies CASSLVGGRIGELFF.

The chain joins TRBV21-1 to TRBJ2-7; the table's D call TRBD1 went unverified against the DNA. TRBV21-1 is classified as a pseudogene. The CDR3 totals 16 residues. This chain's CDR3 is CASSKARQLYSYEQYF. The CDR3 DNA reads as TGTGCCAGCAGCAAAGCCCGACAGCTCTACTCCTACGAGCAGTACTTC.

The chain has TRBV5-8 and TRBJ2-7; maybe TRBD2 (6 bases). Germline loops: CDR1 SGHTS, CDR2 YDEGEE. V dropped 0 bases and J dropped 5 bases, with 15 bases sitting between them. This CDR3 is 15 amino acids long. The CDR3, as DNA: TGTGCCAGCAGCTTGGCCCGGGAGAGGGTACACGAGCAGTACTTC. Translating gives CASSLARERVHEQYF.

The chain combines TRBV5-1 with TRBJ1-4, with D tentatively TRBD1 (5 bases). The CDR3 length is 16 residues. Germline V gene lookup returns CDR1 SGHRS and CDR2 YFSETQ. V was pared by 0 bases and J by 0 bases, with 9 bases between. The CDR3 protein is CASSLALGATNEKLFF. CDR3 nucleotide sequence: TGCGCCAGCAGCTTGGCGTTAGGGGCAACTAATGAAAAACTGTTTTTT.

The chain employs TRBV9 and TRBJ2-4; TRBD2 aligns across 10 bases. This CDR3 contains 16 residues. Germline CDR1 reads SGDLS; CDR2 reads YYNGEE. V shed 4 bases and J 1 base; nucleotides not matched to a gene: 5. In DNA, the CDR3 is TGTGCCAGCAGCCCGATTAGCGGGGGGGCCAAAAACATTCAGTACTTC. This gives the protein CASSPISGGAKNIQYF.

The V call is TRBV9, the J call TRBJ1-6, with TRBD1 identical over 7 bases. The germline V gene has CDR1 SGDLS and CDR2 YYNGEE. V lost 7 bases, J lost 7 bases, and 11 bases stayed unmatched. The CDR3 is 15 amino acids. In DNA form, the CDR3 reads TGTGCCAGCGGATTACCGGGACAGCCGAATTCACCCCTCCACTTT. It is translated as CASGLPGQPNSPLHF.

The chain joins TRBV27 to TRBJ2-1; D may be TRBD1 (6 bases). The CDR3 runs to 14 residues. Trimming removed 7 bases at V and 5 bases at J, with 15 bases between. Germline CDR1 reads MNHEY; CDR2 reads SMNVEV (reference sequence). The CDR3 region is CASTDGTPNNEQFF. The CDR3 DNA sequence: TGTGCCAGCACCGACGGGACACCTAACAATGAGCAGTTCTTC.

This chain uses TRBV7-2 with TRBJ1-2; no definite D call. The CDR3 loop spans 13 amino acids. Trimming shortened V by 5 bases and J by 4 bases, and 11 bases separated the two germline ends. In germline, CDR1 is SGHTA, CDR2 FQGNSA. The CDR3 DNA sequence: TGTGCCAGCAGCGCACAGTTGGTCTATGGCTACACCTTC. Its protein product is CASSAQLVYGYTF. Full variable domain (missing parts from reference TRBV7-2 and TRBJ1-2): GAGVSQSPSNKVTEKGKDVELRCDPISGHTALYWYRQSLGQGLEFLIYFQGNSAPDKSGLPSDRFSAERTGGSVSTLTIQRTQQEDSAVYLCASSAQLVYGYTFGSGTRLTVV.

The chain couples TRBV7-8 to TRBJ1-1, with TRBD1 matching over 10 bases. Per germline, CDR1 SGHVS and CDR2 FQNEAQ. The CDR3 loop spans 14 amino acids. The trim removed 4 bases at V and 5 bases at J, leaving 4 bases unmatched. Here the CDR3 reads CASSWDRGKTEAFF. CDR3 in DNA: TGTGCCAGCAGCTGGGACAGGGGAAAGACTGAAGCTTTCTTT.

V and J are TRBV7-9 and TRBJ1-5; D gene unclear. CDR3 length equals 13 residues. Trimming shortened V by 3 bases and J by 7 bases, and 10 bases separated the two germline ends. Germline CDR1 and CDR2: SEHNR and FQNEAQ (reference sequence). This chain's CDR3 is CASSFEYGQPQHF. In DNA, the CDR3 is TGTGCCAGCAGCTTCGAATATGGCCAGCCCCAGCATTTT.

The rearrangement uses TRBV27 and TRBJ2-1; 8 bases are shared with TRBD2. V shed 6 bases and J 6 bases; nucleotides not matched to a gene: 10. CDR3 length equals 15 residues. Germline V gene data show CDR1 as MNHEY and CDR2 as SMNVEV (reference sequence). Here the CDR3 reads CASSHSGSLGNEQFF. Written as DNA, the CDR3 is TGTGCCAGCAGCCACAGCGGGAGTTTAGGCAATGAGCAGTTCTTC.

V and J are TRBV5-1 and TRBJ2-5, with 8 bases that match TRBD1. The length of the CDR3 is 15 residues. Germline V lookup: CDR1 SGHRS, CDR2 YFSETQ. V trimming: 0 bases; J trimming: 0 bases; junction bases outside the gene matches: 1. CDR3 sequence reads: CASSLGTGNQETQYF. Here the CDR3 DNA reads TGCGCCAGCAGCTTGGGGACAGGGAACCAAGAGACCCAGTACTTC.

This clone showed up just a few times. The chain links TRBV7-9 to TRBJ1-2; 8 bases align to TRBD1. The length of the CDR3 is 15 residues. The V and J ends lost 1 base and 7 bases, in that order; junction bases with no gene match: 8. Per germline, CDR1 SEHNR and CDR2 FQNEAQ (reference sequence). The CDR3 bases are TGTGCCAGCAGCTTAGGCCGGACAGGGAGGGGTGGCTACACCTTC. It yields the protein CASSLGRTGRGGYTF.

CDR3 nucleotide sequence: TGTGCCAGCAGTTCGCGCGGGGCGTATGGCTACACCTTC. It specifies CASSSRGAYGYTF. The chain combines TRBV25-1 with TRBJ1-2, with D tentatively TRBD1 (5 bases). In germline, CDR1 is MGHDK, CDR2 SYGVNS. This CDR3 is built from 13 residues. The V and J ends lost 5 bases and 5 bases respectively, with 12 bases between them.

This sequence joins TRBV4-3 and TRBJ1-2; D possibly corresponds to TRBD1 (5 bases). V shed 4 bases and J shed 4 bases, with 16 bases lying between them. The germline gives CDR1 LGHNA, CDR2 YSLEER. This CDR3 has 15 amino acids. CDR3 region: CASSPQGGLSYGYTF. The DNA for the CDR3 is TGCGCCAGCAGCCCTCAGGGCGGTCTCTCCTATGGCTACACCTTC.

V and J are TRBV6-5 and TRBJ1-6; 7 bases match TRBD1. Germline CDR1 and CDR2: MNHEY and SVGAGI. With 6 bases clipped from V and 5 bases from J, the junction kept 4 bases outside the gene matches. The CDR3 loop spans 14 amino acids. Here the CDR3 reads CASSPGTDNSPLHF. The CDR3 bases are TGTGCCAGCAGCCCCGGGACAGATAATTCACCCCTCCACTTT.

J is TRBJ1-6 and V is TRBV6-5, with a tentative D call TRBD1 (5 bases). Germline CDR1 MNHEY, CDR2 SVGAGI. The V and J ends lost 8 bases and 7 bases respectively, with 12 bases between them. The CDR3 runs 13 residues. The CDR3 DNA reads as TGTGCCAGCTCAGGGCGGGAGAATTCACCCCTCCACTTT. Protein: CASSGRENSPLHF.

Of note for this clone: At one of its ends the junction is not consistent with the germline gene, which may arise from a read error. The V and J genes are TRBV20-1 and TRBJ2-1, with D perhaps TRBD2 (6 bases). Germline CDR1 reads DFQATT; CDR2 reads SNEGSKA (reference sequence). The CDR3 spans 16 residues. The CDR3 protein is CSANEALASAYNEQFF. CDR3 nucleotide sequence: TGCAGTGCTAATGAGGCCCTAGCGTCAGCCTATAATGAGCAGTTCTTC.